Presented here are 15 T cell receptor beta chains from one specimen sequenced in a study of blood T cell repertoires in COVID-19. The table came from immunoSEQ multiplex PCR; TCRdb's copy has only in-frame clones and leaves some out. The profile shows around 190,000 clones, approximately 80% of them singletons. The specimen sequenced was peripheral blood. These receptors were collected from a human donor in a cohort sampled during active COVID-19.

The chain joins TRBV6-6 to TRBJ1-5; D might be TRBD1 (6 bases). In germline, CDR1 is MNHNY, CDR2 SVGAGI (reference sequence). V was cut by 6 bases and J by 0 bases, with 9 bases left in between. The CDR3 totals 14 residues. CDR3: CASRVDSSNQPQHF. The CDR3 DNA is TGTGCCAGCAGGGTGGACAGTAGCAATCAGCCCCAGCATTTT.

The J gene is TRBJ1-3, the V gene TRBV5-1; TRBD1 matches 7 bases. Germline CDR1 reads SGHRS; CDR2 reads YFSETQ. V trimming: 1 base; J trimming: 0 bases; junction bases outside the gene matches: 7. The CDR3 has 17 amino acids. CDR3 sequence: CASSLLSGGISGNTIYF. In DNA, the CDR3 is TGCGCCAGCAGCTTGTTGTCAGGGGGGATCTCTGGAAACACCATATATTTT.

V gene TRBV13 combines with J gene TRBJ2-7; 8 bases align to TRBD2. Losses at the gene ends were 3 bases for V and 5 bases for J; bases not matched to a gene: 9. Germline CDR1 and CDR2: PRHDT and FYEKMQ (reference sequence). CDR3 length equals 15 residues. The CDR3 here is CASSFPGLAVHEQYF. CDR3 in DNA: TGTGCCAGCAGCTTTCCCGGACTAGCTGTACACGAGCAGTACTTC.

This chain links TRBV11-2 with TRBJ1-1; 9 positions match TRBD1. V lost 0 bases, J lost 1 base, and 12 bases stayed unmatched. The CDR3 has 19 residues. Germline lookup yields CDR1 SGHAT and CDR2 FQNNGV. CDR3 coding DNA: TGTGCCAGCAGCTTAGACAGTACAGGGGGCGGTCATAGGAACACTGAAGCTTTCTTT. It yields the protein CASSLDSTGGGHRNTEAFF.

This rearrangement joins TRBV4-1 to TRBJ2-7, with 7 bases lining up with TRBD1. V lost 3 bases, J lost 5 bases, and 4 bases stayed unmatched. This CDR3 contains 13 residues. Germline CDR1 is MGHRA and CDR2 is YSYEKL. CDR3 residues: CASSQRTGDEQYF. The DNA of the CDR3 is TGCGCCAGCAGCCAGAGAACAGGGGACGAGCAGTACTTC.

The J gene is TRBJ2-7, the V gene TRBV7-2; D perhaps matches TRBD1 (6 bases). Deletions cut 5 bases from V and 6 bases from J, with 17 bases between. The CDR3 runs 14 residues. Germline V lookup: CDR1 SGHTA, CDR2 FQGNSA. The CDR3 region has the DNA TGTGCCAGCAGCCTGAAGGGGGATTCGACCGAGCAGTACTTC. Its protein product is CASSLKGDSTEQYF.

This clone was observed a single time. The chain links TRBV24-1 to TRBJ2-5; D unresolved. The V and J ends lost 4 bases and 4 bases respectively, with 9 bases between them. Germline CDR1 and CDR2: KGHDR and SFDVKD. This CDR3 contains 13 residues. CDR3 in DNA: TGTGCCACCAGTGACCTCCTCGGAGAGACCCAGTACTTC. As protein: CATSDLLGETQYF.

The chain recombines TRBV12-5 with TRBJ2-1, with TRBD2 identical over 7 bases. Germline CDR1 is LGHNT and CDR2 is FRNRAP. This CDR3 contains 16 residues. With V trimmed by 0 bases and J by 3 bases, 5 bases remained unmatched. Here the CDR3 reads CASGLVSGGYYNEQFF. The DNA for the CDR3 is TGTGCTAGTGGTTTGGTCTCGGGAGGATACTACAATGAGCAGTTCTTC. Supplemented by reference TRBV12-5 and TRBJ2-1, the full variable domain reads DARVTQTPRHKVTEMGQEVTMRCQPILGHNTVFWYRQTMMQGLELLAYFRNRAPLDDSGMPKDRFSAEMPDATLATLKIQPSEPRDSAVYFCASGLVSGGYYNEQFFGPGTRLTVL.

CDR3 DNA: TGCGCCAGCAGCCAAGTCGGCAGGAACTACGAGCAGTACTTC. This codes for CASSQVGRNYEQYF. The J gene is TRBJ2-7, the V gene TRBV4-1; D not certain. Trimming took off 1 base at V and 3 bases at J, with 10 bases between the two ends. The CDR3 contains 14 residues. Germline CDR1 reads MGHRA; CDR2 reads YSYEKL.

This clone has a handful of counts. Other DNA sequences in the same sample also yield this CDR3. The V call is TRBV7-2, the J call TRBJ2-1; 15 bases line up with TRBD2. The germline gives CDR1 SGHTA, CDR2 FQGNSA. This CDR3 has 17 amino acids. The V and J ends lost 4 bases and 6 bases, in that order; junction bases with no gene match: 7. CDR3 coding DNA: TGTGCCAGCAGCTGGACTAGCGGGAGGGGACGAAGCAATGAGCAGTTCTTC. It specifies CASSWTSGRGRSNEQFF.

This rearrangement joins TRBV10-3 to TRBJ2-3; D perhaps matches TRBD2 (5 bases). CDR1 is ENHRY and CDR2 is SYGVKD in the germline V gene. The V gene lost 6 bases and the J gene lost 2 bases, with 12 bases spanning the gap. This CDR3 contains 14 residues. The CDR3 DNA follows: TGTGCCATCAGCGTGGACTCTTACACAGATACGCAGTATTTT. This gives the protein CAISVDSYTDTQYF.

The CDR3 DNA reads TGTGCCAGCAGACAGGGAGCATACACCGGGGAGCTGTTTTTT. Residues: CASRQGAYTGELFF. The rearrangement joins TRBV27 to TRBJ2-2; possible D gene TRBD1, 6 bases. The CDR3 contains 14 residues. The V end was cut by 6 bases, the J end by 3 bases, with 11 bases between. CDR1 and CDR2 from the germline V gene are MNHEY and SMNVEV (reference sequence).

The chain uses TRBV10-1 and TRBJ2-1, with a tentative D call TRBD2 (5 bases). Trimming pared 2 bases from V and 4 bases from J, leaving 9 bases between. Germline CDR1 and CDR2: WNHNN and SYGVQD (reference sequence). This CDR3 spans 14 amino acids. In nucleotides, the CDR3 is TGCGCCAGCAGTGAGGGGTGGGAGTACAATGAGCAGTTCTTC. It encodes CASSEGWEYNEQFF.

This clone was seen only a few times. This chain joins TRBV27 and TRBJ2-1; D ambiguous. V was pared by 2 bases and J by 0 bases, with 8 bases between. The CDR3 consists of 15 residues. The germline V gene has CDR1 MNHEY and CDR2 SMNVEV (reference sequence). CDR3 in amino acids: CASSLTSPSYNEQFF. The CDR3 DNA is TGTGCCAGCAGTTTAACTTCACCCTCCTACAATGAGCAGTTCTTC.

The J gene is TRBJ1-6, the V gene TRBV16; 8 nucleotides align to TRBD1. The length of the CDR3 is 16 residues. V lost 3 bases to trimming and J lost 7 bases; unmatched junction nucleotides: 8. Germline CDR1 and CDR2: KGHSY and FQNENV. The CDR3: CASSQQGASPNSPLHF. In DNA form, the CDR3 reads TGTGCCAGCAGCCAGCAGGGGGCCTCCCCCAATTCACCCCTCCACTTT.